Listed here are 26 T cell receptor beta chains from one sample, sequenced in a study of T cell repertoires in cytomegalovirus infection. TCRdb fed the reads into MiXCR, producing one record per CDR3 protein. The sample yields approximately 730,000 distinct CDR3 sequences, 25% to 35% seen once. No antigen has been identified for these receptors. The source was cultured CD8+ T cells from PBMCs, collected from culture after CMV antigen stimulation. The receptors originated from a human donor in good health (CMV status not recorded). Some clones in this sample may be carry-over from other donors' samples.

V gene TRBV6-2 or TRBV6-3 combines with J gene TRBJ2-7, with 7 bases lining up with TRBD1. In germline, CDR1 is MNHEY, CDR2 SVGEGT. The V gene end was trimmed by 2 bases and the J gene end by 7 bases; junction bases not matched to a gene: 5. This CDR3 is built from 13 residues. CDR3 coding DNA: TGTGCCAGCAGTTACCTAGGGGGCCGGGAGCAGTACGTC. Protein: CASSYLGGREQYV.

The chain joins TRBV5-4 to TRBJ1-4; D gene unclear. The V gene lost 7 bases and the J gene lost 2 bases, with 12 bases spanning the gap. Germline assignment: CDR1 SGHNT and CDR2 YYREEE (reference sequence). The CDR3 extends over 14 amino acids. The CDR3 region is CASRLGVTNEKLFF. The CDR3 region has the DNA TGTGCCAGCCGTCTCGGGGTTACTAATGAAAAACTGTTTTTT. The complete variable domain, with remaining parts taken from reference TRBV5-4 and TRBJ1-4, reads ETGVTQSPTHLIKTRGQQVTLRCSSQSGHNTVSWYQQALGQGPQFIFQYYREEENGRGNFPPRFSGLQFPNYSSELNVNALELDDSALYLCASRLGVTNEKLFFGSGTQLSVL.

CDR3 in amino acids: CASSPGTSGGFTDTQYF. Written as DNA, the CDR3 is TGTGCCAGCAGCCCCGGGACTAGCGGGGGGTTTACAGATACGCAGTATTTT. The chain couples TRBV5-4 to TRBJ2-3, with 15 bases identical to TRBD2. This CDR3 spans 17 amino acids. Losses at the gene ends were 4 bases for V and 3 bases for J; bases not matched to a gene: 6. CDR1 is SGHNT and CDR2 is YYREEE in the germline V gene (reference sequence).

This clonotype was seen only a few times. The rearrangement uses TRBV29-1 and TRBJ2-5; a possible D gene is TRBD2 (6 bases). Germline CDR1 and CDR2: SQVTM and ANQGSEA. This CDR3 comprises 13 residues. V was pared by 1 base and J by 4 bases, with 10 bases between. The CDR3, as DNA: TGCAGCGTTGAAGTCGGGGGACCAGAGACCCAGTACTTC. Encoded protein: CSVEVGGPETQYF.

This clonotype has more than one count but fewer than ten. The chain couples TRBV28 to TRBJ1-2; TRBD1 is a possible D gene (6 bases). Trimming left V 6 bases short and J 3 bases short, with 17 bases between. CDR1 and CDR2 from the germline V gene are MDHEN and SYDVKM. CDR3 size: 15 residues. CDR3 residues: CASRTQGGPYYGYTF. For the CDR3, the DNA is TGTGCCAGCAGAACACAGGGAGGCCCCTACTATGGCTACACCTTC.

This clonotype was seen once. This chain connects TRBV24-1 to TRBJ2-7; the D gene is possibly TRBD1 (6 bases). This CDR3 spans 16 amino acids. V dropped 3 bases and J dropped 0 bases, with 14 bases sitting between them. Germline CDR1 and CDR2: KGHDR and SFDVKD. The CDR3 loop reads CATSDPDRPYSYEQYV. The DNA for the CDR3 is TGTGCCACCAGTGATCCCGACAGGCCCTACTCCTACGAGCAGTACGTC.

In nucleotides, the CDR3 is TGTGCCAGCAGTGACGGGGTGGGGACAGATACGCAGTATTTT. It encodes CASSDGVGTDTQYF. The genes are TRBV25-1 and TRBJ2-3; D may be TRBD2 (5 bases). This CDR3 spans 14 amino acids. CDR1 MGHDK and CDR2 SYGVNS come from the germline V gene. Between the trimmed V and J ends, which lost 3 bases and 3 bases, there was a span of 10 bases.

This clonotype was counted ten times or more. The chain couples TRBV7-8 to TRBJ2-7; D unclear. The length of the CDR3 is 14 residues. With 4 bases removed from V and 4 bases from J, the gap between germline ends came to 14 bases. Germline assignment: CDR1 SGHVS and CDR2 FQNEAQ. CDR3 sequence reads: CASSSPPKMYEQYF. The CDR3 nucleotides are TGTGCCAGCAGCTCCCCCCCGAAAATGTACGAGCAGTACTTC.

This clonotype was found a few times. The CDR3 sequence: CASRGTDLPKGTEAFF. CDR3 nucleotide sequence: TGTGCCAGCAGGGGGACAGACCTACCCAAGGGCACTGAAGCTTTCTTT. The chain uses TRBV28 and TRBJ1-1; 7 nucleotides match TRBD1. Per the germline V gene, CDR1 is MDHEN and CDR2 is SYDVKM. V lost 6 bases to trimming and J lost 4 bases; unmatched junction nucleotides: 14. The CDR3 has 16 residues.

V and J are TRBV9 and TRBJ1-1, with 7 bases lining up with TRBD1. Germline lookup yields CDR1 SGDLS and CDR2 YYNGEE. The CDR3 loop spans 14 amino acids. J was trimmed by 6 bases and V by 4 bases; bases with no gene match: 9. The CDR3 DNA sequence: TGTGCCAGCAGCCCAAACAACAGGGGTGCTGAAGCTTTCTTT. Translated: CASSPNNRGAEAFF.

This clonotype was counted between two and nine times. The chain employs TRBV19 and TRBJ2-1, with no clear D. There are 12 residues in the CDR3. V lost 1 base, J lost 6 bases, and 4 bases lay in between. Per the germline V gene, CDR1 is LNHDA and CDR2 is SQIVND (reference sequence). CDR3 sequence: CASSIGPNEQFF. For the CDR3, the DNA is TGTGCCAGTAGTATAGGGCCCAATGAGCAGTTCTTC.

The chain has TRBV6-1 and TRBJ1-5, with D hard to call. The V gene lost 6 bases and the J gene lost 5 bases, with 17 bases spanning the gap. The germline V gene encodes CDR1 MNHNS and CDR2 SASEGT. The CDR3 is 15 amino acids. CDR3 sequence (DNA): TGTGCCAGCAGCCCTACTCAGAACATTTATCAGCCCCAGCATTTT. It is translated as CASSPTQNIYQPQHF.

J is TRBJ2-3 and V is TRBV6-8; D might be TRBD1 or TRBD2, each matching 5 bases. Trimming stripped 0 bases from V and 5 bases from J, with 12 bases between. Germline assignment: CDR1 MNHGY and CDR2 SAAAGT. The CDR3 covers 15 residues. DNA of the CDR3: TGTGCCAGCAGTTACTCGGGGCTAGCAGGAGATACGCAGTATTTT. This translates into CASSYSGLAGDTQYF.

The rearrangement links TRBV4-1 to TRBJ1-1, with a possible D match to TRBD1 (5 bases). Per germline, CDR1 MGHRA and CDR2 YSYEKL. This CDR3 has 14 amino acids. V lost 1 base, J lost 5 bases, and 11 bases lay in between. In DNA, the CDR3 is TGCGCCAGCAGCCAAGGTCGGCAGGGAACTGAAGCTTTCTTT. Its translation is CASSQGRQGTEAFF.

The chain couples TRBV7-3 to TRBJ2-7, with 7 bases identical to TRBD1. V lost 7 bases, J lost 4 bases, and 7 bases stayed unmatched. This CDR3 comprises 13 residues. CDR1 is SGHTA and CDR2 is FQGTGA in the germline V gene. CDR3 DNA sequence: TGTGCCAGCAAGAGGACAGGCGCGTACGAGCAGTACTTC. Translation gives CASKRTGAYEQYF.

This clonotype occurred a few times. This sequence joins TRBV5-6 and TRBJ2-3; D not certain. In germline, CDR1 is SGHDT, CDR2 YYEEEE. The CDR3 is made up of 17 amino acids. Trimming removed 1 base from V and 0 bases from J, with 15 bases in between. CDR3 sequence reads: CASSLFSDPGSTDTQYF. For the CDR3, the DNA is TGTGCCAGCAGCTTGTTTTCGGACCCGGGTAGCACAGATACGCAGTATTTT. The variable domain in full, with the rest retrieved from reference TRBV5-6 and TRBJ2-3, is DAGVTQSPTHLIKTRGQQVTLRCSPKSGHDTVSWYQQALGQGPQFIFQYYEEEERQRGNFPDRFSGHQFPNYSSELNVNALLLGDSALYLCASSLFSDPGSTDTQYFGPGTRLTVL.

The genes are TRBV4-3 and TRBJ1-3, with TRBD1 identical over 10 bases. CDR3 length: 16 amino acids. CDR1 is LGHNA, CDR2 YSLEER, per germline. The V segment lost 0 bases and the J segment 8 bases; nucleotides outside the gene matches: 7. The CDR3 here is CASSQDRRDRGDTIYF. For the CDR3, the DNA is TGCGCCAGCAGCCAAGATCGAAGGGACAGGGGTGACACCATATATTTT.

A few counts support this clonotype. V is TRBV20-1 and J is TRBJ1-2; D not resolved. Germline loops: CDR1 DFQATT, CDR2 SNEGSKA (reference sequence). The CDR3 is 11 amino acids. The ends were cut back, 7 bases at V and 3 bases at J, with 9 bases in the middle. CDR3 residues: CSVGQDYGYTF. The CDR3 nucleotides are TGCAGTGTTGGGCAGGACTATGGCTACACCTTC.

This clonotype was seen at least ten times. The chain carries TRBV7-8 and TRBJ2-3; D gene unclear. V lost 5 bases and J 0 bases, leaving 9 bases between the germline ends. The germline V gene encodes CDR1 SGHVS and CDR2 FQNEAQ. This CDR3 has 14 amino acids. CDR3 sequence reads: CASSTRSSTDTQYF. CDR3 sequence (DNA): TGTGCCAGCAGCACCCGGTCGAGCACAGATACGCAGTATTTT.

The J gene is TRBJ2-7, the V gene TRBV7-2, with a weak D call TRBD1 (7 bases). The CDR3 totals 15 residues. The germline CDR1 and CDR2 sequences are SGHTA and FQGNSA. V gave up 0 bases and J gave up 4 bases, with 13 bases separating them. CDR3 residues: CASSLAEGAGYEQYV. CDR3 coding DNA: TGTGCCAGCAGCTTAGCGGAGGGGGCCGGGTACGAGCAGTACGTC.

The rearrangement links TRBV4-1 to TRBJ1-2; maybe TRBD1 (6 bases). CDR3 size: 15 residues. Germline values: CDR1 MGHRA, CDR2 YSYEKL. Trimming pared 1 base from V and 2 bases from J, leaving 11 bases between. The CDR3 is CASSQVPTGNYGYTF. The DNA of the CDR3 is TGCGCCAGCAGCCAAGTCCCAACAGGGAACTATGGCTACACCTTC.

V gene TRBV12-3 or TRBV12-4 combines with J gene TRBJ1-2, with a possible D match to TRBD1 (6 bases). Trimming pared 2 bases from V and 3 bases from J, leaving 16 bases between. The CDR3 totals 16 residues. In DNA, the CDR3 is TGTGCCAGCAGTTTAATCGCCGCGGGGGCCGACTATGGCTACACCTTC. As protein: CASSLIAAGADYGYTF.

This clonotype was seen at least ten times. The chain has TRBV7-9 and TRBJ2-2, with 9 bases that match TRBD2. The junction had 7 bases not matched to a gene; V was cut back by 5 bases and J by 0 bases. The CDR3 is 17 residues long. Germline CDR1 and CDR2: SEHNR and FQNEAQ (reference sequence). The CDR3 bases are TGTGCCAGCAGCAGAAGCGGGGGGTCCGCGAACACCGGGGAGCTGTTTTTT. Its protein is CASSRSGGSANTGELFF.

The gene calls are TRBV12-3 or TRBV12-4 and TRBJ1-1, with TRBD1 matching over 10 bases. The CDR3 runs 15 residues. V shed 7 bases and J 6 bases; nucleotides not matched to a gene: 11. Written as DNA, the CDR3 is TGTGCCAGCATCGATTACGGGACAGGGGCTCCTGAAGCTTTCTTT. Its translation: CASIDYGTGAPEAFF.

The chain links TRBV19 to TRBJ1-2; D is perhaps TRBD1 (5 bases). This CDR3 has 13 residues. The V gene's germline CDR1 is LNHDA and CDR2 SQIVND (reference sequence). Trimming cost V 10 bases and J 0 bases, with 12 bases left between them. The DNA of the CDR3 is TGTGCCACGAGAGTGGGGGCTAACTATGGCTACACCTTC. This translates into CATRVGANYGYTF.

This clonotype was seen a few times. The CDR3 coding sequence is TGTGCCAGCAGTCCCCAGACAGGTTACGAGCAGTACGTC. Its protein is CASSPQTGYEQYV. The rearrangement joins TRBV27 to TRBJ2-7, with a weak D call TRBD1 (6 bases). In germline, CDR1 is MNHEY, CDR2 SMNVEV (reference sequence). V was trimmed by 5 bases and J by 4 bases, leaving 12 bases between them. The CDR3 loop spans 13 amino acids.